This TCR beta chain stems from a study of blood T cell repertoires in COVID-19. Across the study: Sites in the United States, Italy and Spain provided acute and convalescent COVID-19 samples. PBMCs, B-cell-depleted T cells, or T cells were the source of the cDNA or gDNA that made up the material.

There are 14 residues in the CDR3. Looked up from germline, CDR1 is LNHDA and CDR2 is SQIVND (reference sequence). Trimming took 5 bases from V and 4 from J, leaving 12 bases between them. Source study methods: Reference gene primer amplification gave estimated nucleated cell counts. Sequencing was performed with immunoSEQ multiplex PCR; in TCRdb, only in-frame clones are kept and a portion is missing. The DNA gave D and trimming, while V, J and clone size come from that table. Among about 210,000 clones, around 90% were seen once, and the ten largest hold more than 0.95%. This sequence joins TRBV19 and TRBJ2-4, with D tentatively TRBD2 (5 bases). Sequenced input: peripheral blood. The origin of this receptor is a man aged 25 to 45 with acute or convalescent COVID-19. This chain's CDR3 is CASSEAGIKNIQYF. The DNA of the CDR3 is TGTGCCAGTAGTGAGGCCGGGATAAAAAACATTCAGTACTTC.